Below, one T cell receptor beta chain is given with its context. Its antigen is not known. This sample is part of a study of cytomegalovirus exposure and HLA in healthy donors. General study points: With DRB1 most and HLA-C fewest, TCR association rates differed between HLA loci in a later analysis.

Researchers ran the PCR with 60 Vbeta and 13 Jbeta primers. The assay was immunoSEQ multiplex PCR, and TCRdb's table has in-frame clones only and misses some. The table records some 210,000 clones, more than 75% of them present only once. The CDR3 sequence is 13 residues long. Trimming stripped 6 bases from V and 8 bases from J, with 14 bases between. The germline CDR1 and CDR2 sequences are KGHSH and LQKENI. The V call is TRBV18, the J call TRBJ2-1; tentatively, D is TRBD2 (5 bases). Sequenced sample: PBMCs. The source is a male donor in good health and CMV-seronegative. CDR3 nucleotide sequence: TGTGCCAGCTCGCCATCCGGGGTCTATGAGCAGTTCTTC. Its translation is CASSPSGVYEQFF.